Below are 6 T cell receptor beta chains sequenced from a single sample in a study of sequential checkpoint blockade in melanoma. Repertoires were generated with immunoSEQ multiplex PCR, while TCRdb's copy carries only in-frame clones and drops some. The sample lists several thousand clones, roughly 21% seen once, with 7% to 9% in the top ten. Noted treatment: randomized to nivolumab then ipilimumab (arm A) or the reverse (arm B). Sequences were derived from tumor tissue (inferred from file names), sampled from a patient given nivolumab and ipilimumab in sequence. Receptors were obtained from a human donor with melanoma.

This clone has only a few counts. The chain links TRBV28 to TRBJ2-2; 9 bases fit TRBD2. The germline gives CDR1 MDHEN, CDR2 SYDVKM. This CDR3 is 14 amino acids long. V lost 5 bases and J lost 4; bases outside the gene matches: 2. The CDR3 sequence: CASSISGSTGELFF. CDR3 nucleotide sequence: TGTGCCAGCAGTATTAGCGGGAGCACCGGGGAGCTGTTTTTT.

The chain uses TRBV6-8 and TRBJ2-5; no clear D gene. The CDR3 length is 12 residues. Germline CDR1 is MNHGY and CDR2 is SAAAGT. V was cut by 6 bases and J by 2 bases, with 7 bases left in between. CDR3 loop: CASRRLQETQYF. The CDR3 coding sequence is TGTGCCAGCAGGAGGCTACAAGAGACCCAGTACTTC.

This clone was found a few times. The chain employs TRBV6-8 and TRBJ2-1; no clear D gene. Trimming removed 4 bases from V and 6 bases from J, with 7 bases in between. The CDR3 loop spans 12 amino acids. Germline CDR1 is MNHGY and CDR2 is SAAAGT. The CDR3 is CASSFYLNEQFF. The CDR3 DNA reads TGTGCCAGCAGTTTCTACCTCAATGAGCAGTTCTTC.

The sample holds a few counts of this clone. The chain recombines TRBV30 with TRBJ1-1, with TRBD1 identical over 7 bases. The V gene end was trimmed by 4 bases and the J gene end by 5 bases; junction bases not matched to a gene: 10. The CDR3 is made up of 14 amino acids. The germline V gene encodes CDR1 GTSNPN and CDR2 SVGIG (reference sequence). The CDR3 DNA reads as TGTGCCTGGAATCACGAACAGGGGAGGACTGAAGCTTTCTTT. Translation: CAWNHEQGRTEAFF.

The chain links TRBV5-1 to TRBJ2-7; 9 bases map to TRBD2. CDR1 and CDR2 (germline): SGHRS, YFSETQ. Unmatched junction bases numbered 4, after V lost 0 bases and J lost 3 bases. The CDR3 is made up of 15 amino acids. CDR3 DNA: TGCGCCAGCAGCTTGGCTTCTAGCGGGAACTACGAGCAGTACTTC. It codes for CASSLASSGNYEQYF.

This chain links TRBV18 with TRBJ2-7; TRBD2 matches 15 bases. CDR3 length equals 18 residues. Unmatched junction bases numbered 16, after V lost 6 bases and J lost 7 bases. The V gene's germline CDR1 is KGHSH and CDR2 LQKENI. CDR3 sequence reads: CASSRSGTSGRSFREQYF. CDR3 bases: TGTGCCAGCTCCCGATCCGGGACTAGCGGGAGGTCCTTCAGGGAGCAGTACTTC.